Listed here is a single T cell receptor (beta chain). What it binds is unknown. Germline V gene data show CDR1 as SGHVS and CDR2 as FQNEAQ. This CDR3 comprises 18 residues. V gave up 4 bases and J gave up 4 bases, with 24 bases separating them. Assay: immunoSEQ multiplex PCR; the TCRdb copy retains only in-frame clones and omits some. The table lists hundreds of thousands of clones, about nine tenths of them singletons, with 9% to 15% in the top ten. This sample was included in a study of Ad26.COV2.S vaccination and SARS-CoV-2 variants. The study's findings and limits: Substantial post-vaccination breadth of spike-specific CD8+ and CD4+ T cell responses was reported.

Treatment specified: roughly 19 received Ad26.COV2.S at low or high dose, single or two shots; about 5 received placebo; per-sample allocation not given. The samples were gathered on day 63 after the first injection of vaccine or placebo. The gene calls are TRBV7-8 and TRBJ2-3, with D perhaps matching TRBD1 or TRBD2 (5 bases each). The sample was peripheral blood, taken in a trial of Ad26.COV2.S vaccine versus placebo. The receptor comes from a person between 18 and 65 years old who received the Ad26.COV2.S COVID-19 vaccine or a placebo. In nucleotides, the CDR3 is TGTGCCAGCAGCTGGGACCTTGAAGGCACCCGGGCCCCAGATACGCAGTATTTT. Translated: CASSWDLEGTRAPDTQYF. Combining the CDR3 with reference TRBV7-8 and TRBJ2-3 gives the whole variable domain GAGVSQSPRYKVAKRGQDVALRCDPISGHVSLFWYQQALGQGPEFLTYFQNEAQLDKSGLPSDRFFAERPEGSVSTLKIQRTQQEDSAVYLCASSWDLEGTRAPDTQYFGPGTRLTVL.